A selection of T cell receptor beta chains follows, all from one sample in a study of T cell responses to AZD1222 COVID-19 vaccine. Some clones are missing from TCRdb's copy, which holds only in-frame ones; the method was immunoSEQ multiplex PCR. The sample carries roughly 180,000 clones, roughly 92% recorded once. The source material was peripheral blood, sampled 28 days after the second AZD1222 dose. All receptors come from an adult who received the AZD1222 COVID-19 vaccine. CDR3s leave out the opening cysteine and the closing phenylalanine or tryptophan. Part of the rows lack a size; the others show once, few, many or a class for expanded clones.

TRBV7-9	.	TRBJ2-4	ASSLAAGGIQY
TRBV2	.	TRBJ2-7	ASSEQRNLLGEQY
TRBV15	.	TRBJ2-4	ATSRLLDRVGKNIQY
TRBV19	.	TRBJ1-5	ASRLVAQTNQPQH
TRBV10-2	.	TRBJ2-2	ASSDLASGVTGELF
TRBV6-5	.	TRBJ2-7	ASSYNGGGRQY
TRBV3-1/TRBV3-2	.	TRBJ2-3	ASMIAGSTDTQY
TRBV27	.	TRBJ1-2	ASSLSWGGGNGYT
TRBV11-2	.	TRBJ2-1	ASRVAGGEQF
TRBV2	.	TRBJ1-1	ASNDRGQSRNTEAF
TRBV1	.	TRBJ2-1	TSSRQAGAYNEQF
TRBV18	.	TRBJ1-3	ASSPQRDRAAGNTIY
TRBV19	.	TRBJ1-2	ATHGEGKEGYT
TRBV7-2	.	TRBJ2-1	ASSPGLEGEQF
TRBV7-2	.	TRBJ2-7	ASSPLTGYEQY
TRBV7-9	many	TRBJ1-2	ASSLAHEDFYGYT
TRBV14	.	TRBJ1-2	ASSPFARTNYGYT
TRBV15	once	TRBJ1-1	ATSREGYTEAF
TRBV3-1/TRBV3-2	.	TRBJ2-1	ASSQGYGGYNEQF
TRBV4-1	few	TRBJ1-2	ASSPLDRENYGYT
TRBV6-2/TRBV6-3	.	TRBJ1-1	ASSYPGQGLTEAF
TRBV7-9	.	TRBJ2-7	ASSLERGTYEQY
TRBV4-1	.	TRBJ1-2	ASSPPTGISYGYT
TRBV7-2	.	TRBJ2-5	ASLLSGVRETQY
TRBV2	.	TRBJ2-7	ASFSGRADEQY
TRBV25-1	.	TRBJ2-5	ASSARQETQY
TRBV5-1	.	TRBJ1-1	ASSRGEADEVGEAF
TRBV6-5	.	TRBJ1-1	ASSYRGEGTEAF
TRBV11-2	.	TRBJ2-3	ASMDRASTDTQY
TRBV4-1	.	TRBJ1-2	ASSTGGTNYGYT
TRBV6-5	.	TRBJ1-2	ASSYGRGPSNYGYT
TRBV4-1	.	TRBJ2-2	ASSTTRSGELF
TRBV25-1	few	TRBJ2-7	ASSEFIEQY
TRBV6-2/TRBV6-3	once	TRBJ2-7	ASSYGLAGVRYEQY